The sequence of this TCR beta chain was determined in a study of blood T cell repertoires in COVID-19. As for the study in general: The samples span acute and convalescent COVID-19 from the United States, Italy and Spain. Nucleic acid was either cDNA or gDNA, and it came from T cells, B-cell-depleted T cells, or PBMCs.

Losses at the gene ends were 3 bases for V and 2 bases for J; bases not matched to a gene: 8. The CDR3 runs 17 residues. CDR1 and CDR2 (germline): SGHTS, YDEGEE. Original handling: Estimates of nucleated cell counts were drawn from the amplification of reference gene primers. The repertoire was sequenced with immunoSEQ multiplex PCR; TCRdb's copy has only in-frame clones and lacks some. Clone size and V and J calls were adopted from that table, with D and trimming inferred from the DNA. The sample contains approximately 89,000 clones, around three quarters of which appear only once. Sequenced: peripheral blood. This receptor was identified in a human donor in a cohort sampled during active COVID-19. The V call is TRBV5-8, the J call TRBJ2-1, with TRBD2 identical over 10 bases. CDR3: CASSSSSGRGTYNEQFF. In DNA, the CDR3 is TGTGCCAGCAGCTCATCTAGCGGGAGAGGGACCTACAATGAGCAGTTCTTC.